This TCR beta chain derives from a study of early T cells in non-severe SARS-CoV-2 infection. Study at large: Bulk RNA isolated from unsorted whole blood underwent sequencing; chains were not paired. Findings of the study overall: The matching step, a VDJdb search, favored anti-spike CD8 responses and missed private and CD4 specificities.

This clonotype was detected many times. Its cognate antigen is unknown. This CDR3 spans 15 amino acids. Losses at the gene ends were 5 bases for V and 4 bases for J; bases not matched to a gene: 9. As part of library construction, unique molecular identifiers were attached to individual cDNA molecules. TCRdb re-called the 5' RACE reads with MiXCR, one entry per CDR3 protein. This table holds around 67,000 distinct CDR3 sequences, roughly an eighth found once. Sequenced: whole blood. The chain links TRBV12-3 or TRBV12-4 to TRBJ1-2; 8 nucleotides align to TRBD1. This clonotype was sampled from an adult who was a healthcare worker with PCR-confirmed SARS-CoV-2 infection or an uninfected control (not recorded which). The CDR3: CASSRRQGLSYGYTF. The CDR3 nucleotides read TGTGCCAGCAGTCGAAGACAGGGGCTTTCCTATGGCTACACCTTC.